This TCR beta chain is drawn from a study of tumor-infiltrating lymphocytes in primary liver carcinoma. Per the germline V gene, CDR1 is MNHEY and CDR2 is SVGAGI. V was shortened by 5 bases and J by 0 bases, with 14 bases between the two germline ends. The CDR3 covers 16 residues. Study-wide results and limits: Researchers found tumor-adjacent and tumor-blood pairs overlapped less than tumor region pairs.

For each extraction, RNA and DNA were obtained together from approximately 20-30 mg of unsorted bulk tissue. This clonotype was found once. Its specificity is unknown. With roughly 540 ng total RNA as template and a constant-region primer, TCR beta cDNA was made. Nested multiplex PCR, run for three rounds with slightly modified ARM-PCR, yielded TCR beta libraries. TRBV1-TRBV30 forward and Cbeta reverse primers drove the first two approximately 10-cycle rounds. A single record per CDR3 protein comes from TCRdb applying MiXCR to the multiplex PCR reads. Of about 70,000 distinct CDR3 sequences in the sample, 60% to 75% were seen once.

This chain connects TRBV6-5 to TRBJ1-3; possible D gene TRBD1, 6 bases. This sequence was found in a man in his forties with primary liver carcinoma and hepatitis B virus infection. The sequenced material came from liver tumor tissue from sampling region 4. Sample subset: tumor region T4, right-lateral pole. CDR3 loop: CASSREQGISGNTIYF. The DNA of the CDR3 is TGTGCCAGCAGTCGAGAACAGGGCATCTCTGGAAACACCATATATTTT.